The entry that follows covers one T cell receptor (beta chain) sequence. Its antigen is currently unknown. This specimen comes from a study of CXCR3-negative and CXCR3-positive naive CD8 T cells. The CDR3 loop spans 18 amino acids. Germline lookup yields CDR1 DFQATT and CDR2 SNEGSKA (reference sequence). Overall study findings and caveats: After cryopreservation, CXCR3 expression dropped partially; most assays used fresh PBMCs. A higher hydrophobicity marked the TRB CDR3s of CXCR3-positive naive cells versus CXCR3-negative naive cells.

In preparing the TRB cDNA libraries, 5' RACE with UMI labels was used. Following a re-call of the 5' RACE reads, TCRdb has one entry per CDR3 protein and lacks DNA. Recorded for this sample: tens of thousands of distinct CDR3 sequences. The sample consisted of naive CXCR3+ CD8+ T cells from blood. Noted subset: CD45RO-CCR7+CD27+CD95- naive CD8+ T cells expressing CXCR3 (TNR3+). The chain uses TRBV20-1 and TRBJ2-3; TCRdb reports TRBD2, a call that lacks DNA to check it against. The sequence came from a human donor in good health. Some clones in this sample may be carry-over from other donors' samples. The CDR3 loop is CSAFRVAGEAMRTDTQYF.